This TCR beta chain was obtained from a study of beta chain features in type 1 diabetes. The overall study: Patients did not differ from healthy donors in age, gender or cell yield.

Germline CDR1 and CDR2: SEHNR and FQNEAQ (reference sequence). The ends were cut back, 5 bases at V and 8 bases at J, with 12 bases in the middle. CDR3 size: 13 residues. Investigators reverse transcribed all isolated RNA, so they sequenced expressed TCRB transcripts. Measured with immunoSEQ multiplex PCR; TCRdb has only the in-frame clones, and not every one. The sample contains under 350,000 clones, approximately 8% of which appear only once. Study-level results: A potential PCR bias toward shorter templates would be equal in patient and control samples. The naive, central memory and Treg TCRB repertoires showed an apparent similarity that was greater among patients than among healthy donors. The study found moderately but significantly shorter TCRB CDR3s in all four CD4+ subsets of Type 1 diabetes patients.

A remark on this clone: Its specificity is not known.

This sequence was found in a woman between 18 and 30 years old in good health. The chain combines TRBV7-9 with TRBJ1-4; D gene ambiguous. The sample comprised central memory CD4+ T cells from blood. The CDR3 bases are TGTGCCAGCAGCGCCAATTCCGCCGAAAAACTGTTTTTT. Its protein product is CASSANSAEKLFF.